Shown below are 8 T cell receptor beta chains from a single sample sequenced in a study of T cell responses to AZD1222 COVID-19 vaccine. The assay was immunoSEQ multiplex PCR, and TCRdb's table has in-frame clones only and misses some. The sample shows fewer than 80,000 clones, approximately 90% of them seen only once. The sequences come from peripheral blood, collected 28 days after the second dose of the MenACWY control vaccine. Receptor source: an adult who received the MenACWY meningococcal vaccine as a control.

The rearrangement links TRBV2 to TRBJ1-2; D is uncertain. The V gene lost 3 bases and the J gene lost 8 bases, with 10 bases spanning the gap. The CDR3 has 12 residues. Germline assignment: CDR1 SNHLY and CDR2 FYNNEI. The CDR3 bases are TGTGCCAGCAGTGAGAGTTCTCGGGGCTACACCTTC. Amino acids: CASSESSRGYTF.

V and J are TRBV6-2 or TRBV6-3 and TRBJ1-5; 10 bases fit TRBD1. The trim removed 0 bases at V and 4 bases at J, leaving 6 bases unmatched. The CDR3 runs 17 residues. Germline V gives CDR1 MNHEY, CDR2 SVGEGT. CDR3 in DNA: TGTGCCAGCAGTTACTCGGGGACAGGGGATGATAATCAGCCCCAGCATTTT. Protein sequence: CASSYSGTGDDNQPQHF.

The V and J genes are TRBV2 and TRBJ2-6, with TRBD1 matching over 7 bases. V trimming: 8 bases; J trimming: 0 bases; junction bases outside the gene matches: 4. Germline assignment: CDR1 SNHLY and CDR2 FYNNEI. The CDR3 loop spans 15 amino acids. The CDR3: CASRDSVSGANVLTF. CDR3 DNA: TGTGCCAGCCGGGACAGTGTCTCTGGGGCCAACGTCCTGACTTTC.

The chain has TRBV12-5 and TRBJ1-5; D unresolved. Germline V gene lookup returns CDR1 LGHNT and CDR2 FRNRAP. The V end lost 0 bases, the J end lost 3 bases, and 18 bases lay between the germline ends. This CDR3 has 18 amino acids. The CDR3: CASGLVHQVAQPNQPQHF. As DNA, the CDR3 is TGTGCTAGTGGTTTGGTCCATCAGGTAGCTCAACCCAATCAGCCCCAGCATTTT.

The chain recombines TRBV6-5 with TRBJ2-5; no reliable D call. CDR1 is MNHEY and CDR2 is SVGAGI in the germline V gene. The V end lost 0 bases, the J end lost 1 base, and 9 bases lay between the germline ends. The CDR3 runs 15 residues. The CDR3, as DNA: TGTGCCAGCAGTTACTCTTCCGGGTTCCAAGAGACCCAGTACTTC. It specifies CASSYSSGFQETQYF.

This clone was seen a handful of times. The chain is built from TRBV20-1 and TRBJ1-2; D unresolved. Trimming shortened V by 6 bases and J by 8 bases, and 13 bases separated the two germline ends. Looked up from germline, CDR1 is DFQATT and CDR2 is SNEGSKA (reference sequence). This CDR3 contains 11 residues. CDR3 nucleotides: TGCAGTGCGTCTACAAGTGGGGGCTACACCTTC. It translates to CSASTSGGYTF.

V usage is TRBV9 and J usage is TRBJ2-2; D is tentatively TRBD1 or TRBD2 (5 bases each). Looked up from germline, CDR1 is SGDLS and CDR2 is YYNGEE. The CDR3 runs to 15 residues. V was shortened by 3 bases and J by 4 bases, with 13 bases between the two germline ends. The CDR3 region is CASSATPGSTGELFF. The CDR3 region has the DNA TGTGCCAGCAGCGCAACCCCAGGGAGCACCGGGGAGCTGTTTTTT.

The chain recombines TRBV6-5 with TRBJ2-3; D is undetermined. Germline loops: CDR1 MNHEY, CDR2 SVGAGI. Trimming stripped 5 bases from V and 6 bases from J, with 12 bases between. The CDR3 sequence is 13 residues long. The CDR3 is CASSRRRSDTQYF. DNA for the CDR3: TGTGCCAGCAGTCGAAGACGGTCTGATACGCAGTATTTT.